The clone carrying this T cell receptor beta chain was seen a few times. V lost 11 bases to trimming and J lost 6 bases, with 13 bases between them. The CDR3 has 12 amino acids. The germline CDR1 and CDR2 sequences are LNHDA and SQIVND (reference sequence). The data originate from a study of tumor-infiltrating lymphocytes in oesophageal squamous cell carcinoma. TCRdb itself ran the PCR reads through MiXCR, one entry per CDR3 protein. The table records roughly 17,000 distinct CDR3 sequences, approximately 47% of them present only once. The sample comprised normal esophageal tissue next to the tumor. The V and J genes are TRBV19 and TRBJ2-2; D is unresolved. This TCR was sampled from a female donor with esophageal squamous cell carcinoma. CDR3: CASRPRAGELFF. DNA of the CDR3: TGTGCCTCTAGACCGCGAGCCGGGGAGCTGTTTTTT.